The source of this TCR beta chain is a study of T cells in Graves' hyperthyroidism and ophthalmopathy. This clonotype was observed at least ten times. Its antigen is currently unknown. Regions amplified from RNA transcripts were the TCR beta CDR3 regions. TCR CDR3 underwent first-round RT-PCR with the HTBI primer set. TCRdb passed the multiplex PCR reads through MiXCR, listing each CDR3 protein once. Found here are over 250,000 distinct CDR3 sequences, roughly 13% of them singletons; the top ten hold 34%. Patients were excluded because of uncontrolled infection, other autoimmune disease, pregnancy or lactation. Study results and caveats: Blood also showed most of the thyroid clonotypes that were expanded above 0.001.

Germline CDR1 and CDR2: SGHVS and FQNEAQ. J gave up 6 bases and V 3 bases, and 8 bases lay outside the gene matches. This CDR3 region has 15 residues. The clonotype originates from a middle-aged woman with Graves' ophthalmopathy. The chain employs TRBV7-8 and TRBJ1-5, with 7 bases that match TRBD1. The sample consisted of blood. The CDR3 DNA is TGTGCCAGCAGCTTGGTAACAGGGGCAACTCAGCCCCAGCATTTT. Residues: CASSLVTGATQPQHF. The variable domain in full, completed from reference TRBV7-8 and TRBJ1-5, reads GAGVSQSPRYKVAKRGQDVALRCDPISGHVSLFWYQQALGQGPEFLTYFQNEAQLDKSGLPSDRFFAERPEGSVSTLKIQRTQQEDSAVYLCASSLVTGATQPQHFGDGTRLSIL.